Shown below are 14 T cell receptor beta chains from a single sample sequenced in a study of T cells in Graves' hyperthyroidism and ophthalmopathy (dated by TCRdb to between 2017 and 2020). The library came from multiplex PCR. Sequencing took place on an Illumina HiSeq 2000. The TCR beta CDR3 regions were amplified from the RNA transcripts. The TCR CDR3 was subjected to a first round of RT-PCR using the HTBI primer set and the Qiagen OneStep RT-PCR kit. Starting from the raw public reads, TCRdb applied fastp trimming at Q25, assembled clones with MiXCR and retained in-frame beta chains. Records with the same CDR3 protein are collapsed into one entry carrying the most frequent genes and DNA. The sample table lists roughly 500,000 distinct CDR3 sequences, 46% of them with a count of one. About two fifths of the sample is held by the ten biggest clonotypes. The sample taken for sequencing was peripheral blood or thyroid tissue (not recorded which). The receptors originated from an adult woman with Graves' disease, either hyperthyroidism or ophthalmopathy (not recorded which).

This chain uses TRBV20-1 with TRBJ2-5; 11 bases are a match to TRBD2. The junction had 9 bases not matched to a gene; V was cut back by 5 bases and J by 4 bases. Germline assignment: CDR1 DFQATT and CDR2 SNEGSKA (reference sequence). There are 15 residues in the CDR3. As DNA, the CDR3 is TGCAGTGCTTCGGCTACTAGCGGGAGCGGAGAGACCCAGTACTTC. It yields the protein CSASATSGSGETQYF.

V is TRBV20-1 and J is TRBJ1-4; 8 bases are a match to TRBD1. CDR3 length equals 16 residues. Germline V gives CDR1 DFQATT, CDR2 SNEGSKA (reference sequence). Trimming cost V 3 bases and J 8 bases; bases outside gene matches: 14. This CDR3 is CSASENRGGIYEKLFF. The CDR3 DNA reads as TGCAGTGCTAGCGAGAACAGGGGGGGGATATACGAAAAACTGTTTTTT.

The chain carries TRBV13 and TRBJ2-7; tentatively, D is TRBD2 (6 bases). V shed 5 bases and J shed 2 bases, with 13 bases lying between them. In germline, CDR1 is PRHDT, CDR2 FYEKMQ (reference sequence). This CDR3 comprises 14 residues. The CDR3 DNA reads TGTGCCAGCAGCCCGGGAGTCGGACCCTACGAGCAGTACTTC. Amino acids: CASSPGVGPYEQYF.

V gene TRBV2 combines with J gene TRBJ1-5; D may be TRBD1 (5 bases). Trimming took 4 bases from V and 8 from J, leaving 18 bases between them. Germline lookup yields CDR1 SNHLY and CDR2 FYNNEI. The CDR3 consists of 15 residues. CDR3 region: CASSAVDIRMEPQHF. The CDR3 DNA sequence: TGTGCCAGCAGTGCTGTGGACATCCGTATGGAGCCCCAGCATTTT.

The rearrangement joins TRBV10-2 to TRBJ1-2; D gene unclear. CDR3 length: 16 residues. V was shortened by 3 bases and J by 0 bases, with 14 bases between the two germline ends. From germline, CDR1 is WSHSY and CDR2 SAAADI. In DNA form, the CDR3 reads TGCGCCAGCAGTGACTCCCAACAAACGACTAACTATGGCTACACCTTC. Protein: CASSDSQQTTNYGYTF.

The chain couples TRBV7-8 to TRBJ2-5, with a weak D call TRBD2 (7 bases). V was cut by 5 bases and J by 5 bases, with 12 bases left in between. The CDR3 extends over 13 amino acids. Germline assignment: CDR1 SGHVS and CDR2 FQNEAQ. The CDR3 region is CASSKQGGETQYF. In nucleotides, the CDR3 is TGTGCCAGCAGCAAACAGGGAGGGGAGACCCAGTACTTC. The whole variable domain, filled in from reference TRBV7-8 and TRBJ2-5, reads GAGVSQSPRYKVAKRGQDVALRCDPISGHVSLFWYQQALGQGPEFLTYFQNEAQLDKSGLPSDRFFAERPEGSVSTLKIQRTQQEDSAVYLCASSKQGGETQYFGPGTRLLVL.

Remarks on this clonotype: Relative to the germline gene, one junction end is altered; a read error may explain this. DNA of the CDR3: TGTGCCAGCAGTTACTCGGGAGATAGCAATCAGCCCCAGCATTTT. Amino acid sequence: CASSYSGDSNQPQHF. The J gene is TRBJ1-5, the V gene TRBV10-3; D is uncertain. The CDR3 has 15 residues. The germline V gene encodes CDR1 ENHRY and CDR2 SYGVKD.

This rearrangement joins TRBV20-1 to TRBJ1-3; D gene unclear. Germline loops: CDR1 DFQATT, CDR2 SNEGSKA (reference sequence). This CDR3 region has 13 residues. V lost 4 bases, J lost 8 bases, and 15 bases lay in between. In nucleotides, the CDR3 is TGCAGTGCTACGCCCACGGGTAGTGACACCATATATTTT. Its protein product is CSATPTGSDTIYF.

This clonotype was counted many times. The J gene is TRBJ1-1, the V gene TRBV20-1; 7 positions match TRBD1. The J segment lost 6 bases and the V segment lost 5 bases, leaving 3 bases of the junction unmatched. Germline values: CDR1 DFQATT, CDR2 SNEGSKA (reference sequence). CDR3 size: 11 residues. CDR3 loop: CSAEGQSEAFF. The DNA for the CDR3 is TGCAGTGCTGAGGGACAGTCTGAAGCTTTCTTT.

This clonotype occurred many times. The rearrangement joins TRBV24-1 to TRBJ2-5, with 10 bases that match TRBD2. Germline lookup yields CDR1 KGHDR and CDR2 SFDVKD. The CDR3 is 19 amino acids. Trimming at V came to 1 base and at J to 1 base, leaving 11 bases not matched to a gene. The CDR3 protein is CATSDFRLAGGQAQETQYF. DNA of the CDR3: TGTGCCACCAGTGATTTCCGGTTAGCGGGAGGTCAGGCCCAAGAGACCCAGTACTTC.

This rearrangement joins TRBV7-9 to TRBJ2-5; D gene unclear. Germline CDR1 is SEHNR and CDR2 is FQNEAQ (reference sequence). Trimming took 5 bases from V and 1 from J, leaving 11 bases between them. The CDR3 extends over 14 amino acids. CDR3 DNA: TGTGCCAGCAGCCACGTATCGGGCCAAGAGACCCAGTACTTC. Encoded protein: CASSHVSGQETQYF.

This clonotype was seen repeatedly, ten times or more. The gene calls are TRBV6-2 or TRBV6-3 and TRBJ2-5; no clear D gene. Trimming took 0 bases from V and 5 from J, leaving 13 bases between them. Germline-derived CDR1 and CDR2 are MNHEY and SVGEGT. This CDR3 comprises 15 residues. The CDR3 nucleotides read TGTGCCAGCAGTTACTCGACCAGCAGGCAGGAGACCCAGTACTTC. Protein product: CASSYSTSRQETQYF.

The CDR3 nucleotides read TGTGCCAGCAGCCGAAGGGGGGGGGGGTACCAAGAGACCCAGTACTTC. It translates to CASSRRGGGYQETQYF. V usage is TRBV7-8 and J usage is TRBJ2-5; D perhaps matches TRBD2 (7 bases). Germline values: CDR1 SGHVS, CDR2 FQNEAQ. This CDR3 is 16 amino acids long. V was clipped by 5 bases and J by 0 bases, with 16 bases between them.

This clonotype occurred once. The rearrangement uses TRBV2 and TRBJ1-2, with D possibly being TRBD1 (6 bases). CDR3 length equals 15 residues. Germline loops: CDR1 SNHLY, CDR2 FYNNEI. V lost 7 bases and J lost 3, with 18 bases in between. The CDR3 spells CASTANVRGHYGYTF. The CDR3 region has the DNA TGTGCCAGCACCGCGAACGTCAGGGGACACTATGGCTACACCTTC.